This T cell receptor beta chain was sequenced during a study of cytotoxic CD8 clonotypes in ibrutinib-treated CLL. Findings and caveats of the study: Public clonotypes, found uncommonly, either contracted or stayed stable on treatment. Rising at ibrutinib response, clonality subsequently fell back toward baseline at progression.

As concerns this clone: Its matching antigen is unknown.

The germline V and J ends were trimmed by 3 bases and 1 base, with 14 bases remaining between them. Germline lookup yields CDR1 SGHTS and CDR2 YDEGEE. This CDR3 comprises 16 residues. Sequencing was performed with immunoSEQ multiplex PCR; in TCRdb, only in-frame clones are kept and a portion is missing. The data show fewer than 300,000 clones, with roughly three quarters seen just once and around 6% held by the top ten. This TCR came from a human donor with chronic lymphocytic leukemia. The chain uses TRBV5-8 and TRBJ2-1; D might be TRBD1 (6 bases). The material was PBMCs, obtained at disease progression, from a patient treated with ibrutinib. In nucleotides, the CDR3 is TGTGCCAGCAGCTCTTACTGGGGGCAATCCTACAATGAGCAGTTCTTC. Translating gives CASSSYWGQSYNEQFF.